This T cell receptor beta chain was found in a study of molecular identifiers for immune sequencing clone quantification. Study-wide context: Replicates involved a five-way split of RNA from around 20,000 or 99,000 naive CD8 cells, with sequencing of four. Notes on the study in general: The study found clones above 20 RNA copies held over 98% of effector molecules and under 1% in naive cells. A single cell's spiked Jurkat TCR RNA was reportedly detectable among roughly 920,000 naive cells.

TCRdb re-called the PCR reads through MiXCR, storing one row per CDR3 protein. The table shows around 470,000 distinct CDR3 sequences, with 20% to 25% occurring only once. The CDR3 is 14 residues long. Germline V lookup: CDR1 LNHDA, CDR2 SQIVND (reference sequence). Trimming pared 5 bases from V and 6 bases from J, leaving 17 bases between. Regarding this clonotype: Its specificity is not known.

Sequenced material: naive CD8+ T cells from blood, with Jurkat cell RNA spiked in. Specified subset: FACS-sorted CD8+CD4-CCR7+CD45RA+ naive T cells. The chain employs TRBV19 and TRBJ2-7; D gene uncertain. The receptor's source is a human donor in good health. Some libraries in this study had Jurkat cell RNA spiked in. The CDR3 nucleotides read TGTGCCAGTAGTCTCGGGCTTGGGGTCCCCGAGCAGTACTTC. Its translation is CASSLGLGVPEQYF.